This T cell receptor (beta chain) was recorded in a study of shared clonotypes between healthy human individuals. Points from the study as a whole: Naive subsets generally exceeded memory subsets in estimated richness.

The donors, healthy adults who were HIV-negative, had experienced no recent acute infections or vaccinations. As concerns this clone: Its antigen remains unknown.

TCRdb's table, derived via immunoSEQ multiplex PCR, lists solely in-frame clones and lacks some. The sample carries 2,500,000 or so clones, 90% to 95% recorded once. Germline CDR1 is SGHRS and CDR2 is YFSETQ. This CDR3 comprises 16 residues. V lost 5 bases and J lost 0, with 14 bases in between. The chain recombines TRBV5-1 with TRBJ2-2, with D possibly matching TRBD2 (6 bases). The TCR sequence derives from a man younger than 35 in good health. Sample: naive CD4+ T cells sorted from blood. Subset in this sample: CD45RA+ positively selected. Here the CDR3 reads CASSSTSSSNTGELFF. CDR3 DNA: TGCGCCAGCAGTTCGACTAGTTCTTCGAACACCGGGGAGCTGTTTTTT. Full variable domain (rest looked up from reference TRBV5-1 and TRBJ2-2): KAGVTQTPRYLIKTRGQQVTLSCSPISGHRSVSWYQQTPGQGLQFLFEYFSETQRNKGNFPGRFSGRQFSNSRSEMNVSTLELGDSALYLCASSSTSSSNTGELFFGEGSRLTVL.